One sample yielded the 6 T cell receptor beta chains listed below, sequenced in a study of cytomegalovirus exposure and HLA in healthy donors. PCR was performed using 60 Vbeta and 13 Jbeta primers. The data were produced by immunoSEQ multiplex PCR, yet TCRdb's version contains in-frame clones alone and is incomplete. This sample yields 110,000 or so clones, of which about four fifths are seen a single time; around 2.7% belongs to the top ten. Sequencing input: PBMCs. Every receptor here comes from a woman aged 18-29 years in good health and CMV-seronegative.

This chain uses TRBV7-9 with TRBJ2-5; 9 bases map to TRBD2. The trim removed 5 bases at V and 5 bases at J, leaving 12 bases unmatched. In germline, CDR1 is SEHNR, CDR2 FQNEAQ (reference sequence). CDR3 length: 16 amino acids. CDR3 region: CASSGELAGVGETQYF. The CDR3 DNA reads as TGTGCCAGCAGCGGAGAATTAGCGGGAGTCGGGGAGACCCAGTACTTC.

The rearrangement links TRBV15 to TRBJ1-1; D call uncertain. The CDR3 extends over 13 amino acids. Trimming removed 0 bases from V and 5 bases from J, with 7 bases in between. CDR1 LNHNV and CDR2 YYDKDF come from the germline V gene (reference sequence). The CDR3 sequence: CATSREAVTEAFF. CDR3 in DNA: TGTGCCACCAGCAGAGAGGCGGTGACTGAAGCTTTCTTT.

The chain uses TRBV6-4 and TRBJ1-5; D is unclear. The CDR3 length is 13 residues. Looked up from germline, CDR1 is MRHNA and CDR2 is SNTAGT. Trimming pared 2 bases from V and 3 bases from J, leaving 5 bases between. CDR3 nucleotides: TGTGCCAGCAGTGACACTTCCAATCAGCCCCAGCATTTT. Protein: CASSDTSNQPQHF.

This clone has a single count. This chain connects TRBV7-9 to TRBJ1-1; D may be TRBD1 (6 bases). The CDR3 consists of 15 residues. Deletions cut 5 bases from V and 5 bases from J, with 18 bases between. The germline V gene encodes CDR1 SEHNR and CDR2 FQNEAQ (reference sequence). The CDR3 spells CASSRAQGQRTEAFF. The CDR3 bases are TGTGCCAGCAGCCGAGCTCAGGGGCAGAGGACTGAAGCTTTCTTT.

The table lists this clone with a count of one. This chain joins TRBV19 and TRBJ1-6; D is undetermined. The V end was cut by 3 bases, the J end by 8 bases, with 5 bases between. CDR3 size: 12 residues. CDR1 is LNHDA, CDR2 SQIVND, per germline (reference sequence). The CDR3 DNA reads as TGTGCCAGTAGTATGAGAGATTCACCCCTCCACTTT. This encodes CASSMRDSPLHF.

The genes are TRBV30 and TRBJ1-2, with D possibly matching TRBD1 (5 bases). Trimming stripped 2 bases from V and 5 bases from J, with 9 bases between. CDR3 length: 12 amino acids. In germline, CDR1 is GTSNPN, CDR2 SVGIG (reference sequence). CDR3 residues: CAWSQGVYGYTF. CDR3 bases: TGTGCCTGGAGTCAAGGGGTGTATGGCTACACCTTC.